This T cell receptor beta chain comes out of a study of T cell responses to AZD1222 COVID-19 vaccine. With respect to this clone: The antigen remains unidentified.

The table came from immunoSEQ multiplex PCR; TCRdb's copy has only in-frame clones and leaves some out. The data contain about 190,000 clones, around 92% of them singletons. After removal of 4 bases from V and 4 bases from J, the junction contained 3 bases not matched to a gene. Germline lookup yields CDR1 ENHRY and CDR2 SYGVKD. The CDR3 has 13 amino acids. Study results and limitations: The donor group comprised mostly white British people and more females; the analysis possibly underestimated clonal diversity. Unmutated variant regions are reportedly the target of nearly half of TCRs that are spike-specific. An increase in Spike-specific TCR breadth and depth was observed after two AZD1222 doses.

This clonotype was obtained from an adult in good health. The material sequenced was peripheral blood, taken on day 0 of AZD1222 vaccination. This sequence joins TRBV10-3 and TRBJ1-2, with TRBD1 matching over 7 bases. In DNA, the CDR3 is TGTGCCATCAGTGTAGGGGGCGTCTATGGCTACACCTTC. Translation gives CAISVGGVYGYTF.